The clone carrying this TCR beta chain was seen a single time. The antigen remains unidentified. The treatment: oral pan-JAK inhibitor, 5-10 mg twice daily. This specimen belongs to a study of CD8+ T cells in alopecia areata. Whole-study results and caveats: Scalp data also include sequences from resident alphabeta T cells of normal skin. Mice gave a clearer picture of TCR sharing than patients did, possibly for HLA-related reasons. An increase in clonality over normal scalp was evident in lesional scalp, especially alopecia totalis/universalis.

Extracted from the samples, RNA was reverse transcribed into cDNA to serve as the sequencing template. Some clones are missing from TCRdb's copy, which holds only in-frame ones; the method was immunoSEQ multiplex PCR. The table has about 160,000 clones, 55% to 75% seen once; the top ten hold around 0.91%. V lost 4 bases to trimming and J lost 4 bases, with 6 bases between them. The germline V gene encodes CDR1 SQVTM and CDR2 ANQGSEA. The CDR3 covers 11 residues. The sample was CD4+ T cells sorted from blood, taken at week 4, from a patient treated with tofacitinib. This chain connects TRBV29-1 to TRBJ2-3, with unresolved D. The TCR comes from a human donor with alopecia areata. CDR3 bases: TGCAGCGTTGGGCCGGCAGATACGCAGTATTTT. Protein product: CSVGPADTQYF.